Listed below are T cell receptor beta chains from one sample, sequenced in a study of shared clonotypes between healthy human individuals. Clones were read by immunoSEQ multiplex PCR, and TCRdb kept only the in-frame ones, dropping some. This repertoire shows some 2.3 million clones, approximately 95% found once; its top ten account for 0.39%. The material sequenced was naive CD4+ T cells from PBMCs. The receptors were gathered from a man between 18 and 35 years old in good health. Some clones in this sample may be carry-over from other donors' samples. Both conserved end residues are part of each CDR3. Fields, in order: J gene, V gene, clone size, D gene, CDR3 protein, CDR3 DNA. The D gene is left open where the match is weak. Clone size is stated in some rows and not others, as once, few, many or a class when expanded.

>TRBJ1-2|TRBV28|few|.
CASSGQLYYGYTF
TGTGCCAGCAGTGGGCAGCTGTACTATGGCTACACCTTC
>TRBJ2-7|TRBV9|.|TRBD1
CASSPTRDRVYEQYF
TGTGCCAGCAGCCCGACGCGAGACAGGGTCTACGAGCAGTACTTC
>TRBJ1-4|TRBV18|.|.
CASSPSRNPTNEKLFF
TGTGCCAGCTCACCATCACGCAATCCAACTAATGAAAAACTGTTTTTT
>TRBJ2-5|TRBV29-1|.|.
CSVEETQYF
TGCAGCGTTGAGGAGACCCAGTACTTC
>TRBJ2-7|TRBV6-5|.|TRBD1
CASRSDRGLPYEQYF
TGTGCCAGCAGATCCGACAGGGGCCTTCCCTACGAGCAGTACTTC
>TRBJ2-3|TRBV29-1|.|.
CREPVGISSTDTQYF
TGCAGGGAGCCTGTTGGGATTTCTAGCACAGATACGCAGTATTTT
>TRBJ1-1|TRBV7-9|.|.
CASSFRTLNTEAFF
TGTGCCAGCAGCTTTCGGACGCTGAACACTGAAGCTTTCTTT
>TRBJ2-7|TRBV28|.|TRBD1
CASSNTGTVYEQYF
TGTGCCAGCAGCAATACCGGGACAGTCTACGAGCAGTACTTC
>TRBJ2-1|TRBV5-1|once|.
CASTIAGWQFF
TGCGCCAGCACCATCGCGGGGTGGCAGTTCTTC
>TRBJ2-1|TRBV25-1|.|.
CASSAYNEQFF
TGTGCCAGCAGCGCGTACAATGAGCAGTTCTTC
>TRBJ2-3|TRBV5-6|.|.
CASSLRQGTDTQYF
TGTGCCAGCAGCTTGAGGCAGGGCACAGATACGCAGTATTTT
>TRBJ2-5|TRBV19|.|.
CASKGVYQSQETQYF
TGTGCCAGTAAAGGGGTGTACCAATCTCAAGAGACCCAGTACTTC
>TRBJ2-7|TRBV9|.|.
CASSAGQVAEQYF
TGTGCCAGCAGCGCAGGACAAGTCGCCGAGCAGTACTTC
>TRBJ2-1|TRBV7-9|few|TRBD2
CASSPRTSGNNEQFF
TGTGCCAGCAGCCCCCGGACTAGCGGGAACAATGAGCAGTTCTTC
>TRBJ1-4|TRBV5-1|.|.
CASSLVSGNEKLFF
TGCGCCAGCAGCTTGGTTTCAGGGAATGAAAAACTGTTTTTT
>TRBJ2-7|TRBV6-1|.|.
CASSEGLGWAGMPNEQYF
TGTGCCAGCAGTGAAGGGCTGGGGTGGGCAGGGATGCCCAACGAGCAGTACTTC
>TRBJ2-7|TRBV30|.|.
CAWRRPGVGNEQYF
TGTGCCTGGAGGCGACCAGGGGTTGGTAACGAGCAGTACTTC
>TRBJ2-2|TRBV7-8|.|TRBD2
CASSLGFLRLAGYTGELFF
TGTGCCAGCAGCTTAGGATTTTTGAGACTAGCGGGGTACACCGGGGAGCTGTTTTTT
>TRBJ2-1|TRBV28|.|TRBD2
CASSLSGEFHEQFF
TGTGCCAGCAGTTTAAGCGGGGAATTCCATGAGCAGTTCTTC
>TRBJ2-7|TRBV10-2|.|.
CASTGPPGEQYF
TGCGCCAGCACCGGGCCCCCCGGCGAGCAGTACTTC
>TRBJ2-2|TRBV7-3|.|.
CASSFQGSGELFF
TGTGCCAGCAGCTTCCAGGGGTCCGGGGAGCTGTTTTTT
>TRBJ2-5|TRBV2|.|.
CASTPSVYQETQYF
TGTGCCAGCACACCTAGTGTGTACCAAGAGACCCAGTACTTC
>TRBJ2-7|TRBV29-1|.|TRBD1
CSVAGQRKSYEQYF
TGCAGCGTTGCGGGACAGAGGAAAAGCTACGAGCAGTACTTC
>TRBJ1-2|TRBV7-3|.|TRBD1
CASAPGGRTGTNYGYTF
TGTGCCAGCGCCCCCGGGGGGCGGACAGGAACTAACTATGGCTACACCTTC
>TRBJ2-2|TRBV5-1|few|.
CASSLEGTGELFF
TGCGCCAGCAGCTTGGAGGGTACCGGGGAGCTGTTTTTT
>TRBJ1-3|TRBV6-6|.|.
CASSYWSLSGNTIYF
TGTGCCAGCAGTTACTGGAGTCTCTCTGGAAACACCATATATTTT
>TRBJ2-3|TRBV5-1|.|.
CASSLVASDRLDTQYF
TGCGCCAGCAGCTTGGTGGCTAGCGATAGGCTAGATACGCAGTATTTT
>TRBJ2-3|TRBV28|.|TRBD2
CASSYLAGGTDTQYF
TGTGCCAGCAGTTATCTAGCGGGAGGAACAGATACGCAGTATTTT
>TRBJ1-1|TRBV29-1|.|TRBD1
CSAVLTGVGVNTEAFF
TGCAGCGCCGTTCTGACAGGGGTAGGTGTGAACACTGAAGCTTTCTTT
>TRBJ1-1|TRBV5-1|.|TRBD1
CASRNNTGGTEAFF
TGCGCCAGCAGAAATAATACAGGGGGCACTGAAGCTTTCTTT
>TRBJ1-1|TRBV5-1|.|.
CASTLQLDNTEAFF
TGCGCCAGCACCTTACAATTGGACAACACTGAAGCTTTCTTT
>TRBJ2-3|TRBV4-3|.|TRBD2
CASSQFPGLEVSDTQYF
TGCGCCAGCAGCCAATTTCCGGGACTAGAAGTATCAGATACGCAGTATTTT
>TRBJ1-1|TRBV5-1|.|.
CASSLGGGGTEAFF
TGCGCCAGCAGCTTGGGAGGGGGAGGCACTGAAGCTTTCTTT
>TRBJ2-2|TRBV7-9|.|TRBD1
CASSRTGPGELFF
TGTGCCAGCAGCAGGACAGGCCCCGGGGAGCTGTTTTTT
>TRBJ2-3|TRBV7-9|.|.
CASSLDLQGGTDTQYF
TGTGCCAGCAGCTTAGATCTGCAGGGCGGCACAGATACGCAGTATTTT
>TRBJ1-2|TRBV30|once|.
CAWRGVWPPDYGYTF
TGTGCCTGGAGGGGTGTGTGGCCGCCGGACTATGGCTACACCTTC
>TRBJ2-5|TRBV7-2|.|.
CASSLAGRGETQYF
TGTGCCAGCAGCTTAGCCGGGAGAGGAGAGACCCAGTACTTC